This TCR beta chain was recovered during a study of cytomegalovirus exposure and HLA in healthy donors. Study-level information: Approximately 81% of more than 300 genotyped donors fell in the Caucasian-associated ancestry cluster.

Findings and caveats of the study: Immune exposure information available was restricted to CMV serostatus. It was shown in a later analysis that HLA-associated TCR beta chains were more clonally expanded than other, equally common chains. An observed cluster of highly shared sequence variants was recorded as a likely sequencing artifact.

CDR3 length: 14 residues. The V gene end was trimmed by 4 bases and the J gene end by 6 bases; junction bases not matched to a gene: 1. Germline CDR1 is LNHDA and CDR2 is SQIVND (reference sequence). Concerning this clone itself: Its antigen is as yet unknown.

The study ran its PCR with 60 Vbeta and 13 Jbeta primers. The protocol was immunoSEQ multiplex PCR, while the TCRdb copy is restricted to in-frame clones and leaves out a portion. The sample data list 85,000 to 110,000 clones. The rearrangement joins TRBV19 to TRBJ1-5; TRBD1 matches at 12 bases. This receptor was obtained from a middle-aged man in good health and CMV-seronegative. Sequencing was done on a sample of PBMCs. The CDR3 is CASSRDRGPQPQHF. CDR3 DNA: TGTGCCAGTAGTAGGGACAGGGGGCCTCAGCCCCAGCATTTT. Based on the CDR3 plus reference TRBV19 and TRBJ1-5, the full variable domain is DGGITQSPKYLFRKEGQNVTLSCEQNLNHDAMYWYRQDPGQGLRLIYYSQIVNDFQKGDIAEGYSVSREKKESFPLTVTSAQKNPTAFYLCASSRDRGPQPQHFGDGTRLSIL.